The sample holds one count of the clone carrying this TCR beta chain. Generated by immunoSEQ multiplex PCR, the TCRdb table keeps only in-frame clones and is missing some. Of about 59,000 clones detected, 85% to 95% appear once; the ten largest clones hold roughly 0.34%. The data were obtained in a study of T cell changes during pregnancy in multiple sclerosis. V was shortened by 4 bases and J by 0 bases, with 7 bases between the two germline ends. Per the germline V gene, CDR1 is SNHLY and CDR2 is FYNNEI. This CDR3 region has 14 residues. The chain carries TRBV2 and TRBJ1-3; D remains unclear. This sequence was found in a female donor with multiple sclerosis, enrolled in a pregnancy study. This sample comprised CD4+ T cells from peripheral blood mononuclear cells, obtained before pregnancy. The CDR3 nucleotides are TGTGCCAGCAGTGGACGGGACTCTGGAAACACCATATATTTT. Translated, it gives CASSGRDSGNTIYF.